The 15 T cell receptor beta chains below come from one sample, sequenced in a study of blood T cell repertoires in COVID-19. The table came from immunoSEQ multiplex PCR; TCRdb's copy has only in-frame clones and leaves some out. Among fewer than 300,000 clones listed, more than 85% were seen once. Sequencing was done on a sample of peripheral blood. The receptors come from a person aged 18 to 35 with COVID-19, enrolled during active disease.

The chain employs TRBV7-9 and TRBJ2-1, with 7 bases identical to TRBD1. Trimming removed 5 bases from V and 7 bases from J; junction bases left unmatched: 11. Germline CDR1 is SEHNR and CDR2 is FQNEAQ (reference sequence). This CDR3 is built from 15 residues. In nucleotides, the CDR3 is TGTGCCAGCAGCCAAGGGGGCGCGACAAAAAATGAGCAGTTCTTC. The encoded protein is CASSQGGATKNEQFF.

The chain has TRBV15 and TRBJ2-3; TRBD2 aligns across 7 bases. Germline V lookup: CDR1 LNHNV, CDR2 YYDKDF (reference sequence). The CDR3 sequence is 15 residues long. Trimming cost V 0 bases and J 5 bases; bases outside gene matches: 5. The CDR3 is CATSRDTGGVDTQYF. The CDR3 bases are TGTGCCACCAGCAGAGATACTGGGGGGGTAGATACGCAGTATTTT. Full variable domain (remainder filled in from reference TRBV15 and TRBJ2-3): DAMVIQNPRYQVTQFGKPVTLSCSQTLNHNVMYWYQQKSSQAPKLLFHYYDKDFNNEADTPDNFQSRRPNTSFCFLDIRSPGLGDTAMYLCATSRDTGGVDTQYFGPGTRLTVL.

CDR3 coding DNA: TGTGCCAGCAGCCTTCCCAGGGGTCCGACAGGGTTCACAGATACGCAGTATTTT. Translated, it gives CASSLPRGPTGFTDTQYF. The chain recombines TRBV3-1 (or the pseudogene TRBV3-2) with TRBJ2-3, with 7 nucleotides matching TRBD1. Germline lookup yields CDR1 LGHDT and CDR2 YNNKEL (reference sequence). The CDR3 runs to 18 residues. Unmatched junction bases numbered 15, after V lost 4 bases and J lost 2 bases.

This rearrangement joins TRBV25-1 to TRBJ1-2; 8 nucleotides agree with TRBD1. After removal of 4 bases from V and 5 bases from J, the junction contained 9 bases not matched to a gene. This CDR3 has 15 residues. CDR1 and CDR2 (germline): MGHDK, SYGVNS. CDR3 sequence reads: CASSGTSDRGYGYTF. Written as DNA, the CDR3 is TGTGCCAGCAGTGGAACCTCCGACAGGGGATATGGCTACACCTTC.

This clone appeared once. This chain connects TRBV7-2 to TRBJ2-7, with TRBD2 identical over 10 bases. After removal of 1 base from V and 0 bases from J, the junction contained 3 bases not matched to a gene. CDR1 is SGHTA and CDR2 is FQGNSA in the germline V gene. This CDR3 is built from 16 residues. CDR3 nucleotides: TGTGCCAGCAGCTTAGTAGCTAGCGGGAGCTCCTACGAGCAGTACTTC. Translated, it gives CASSLVASGSSYEQYF.

This chain uses TRBV9 with TRBJ2-3; a possible D gene is TRBD2 (6 bases). Trimming took off 0 bases at V and 6 bases at J, with 8 bases between the two ends. Germline-derived CDR1 and CDR2 are SGDLS and YYNGEE. The CDR3 sequence is 13 residues long. CDR3 amino acids: CASSVAGVDTQYF. The CDR3, as DNA: TGTGCCAGCAGCGTAGCGGGAGTGGATACGCAGTATTTT.

V and J are TRBV19 and TRBJ2-1, with no clear D. In germline, CDR1 is LNHDA, CDR2 SQIVND (reference sequence). The length of the CDR3 is 13 residues. V lost 0 bases to trimming and J lost 7 bases, with 7 bases between them. CDR3 DNA: TGTGCCAGTAGTATAGATCCGAGAAATGAGCAGTTCTTC. It yields the protein CASSIDPRNEQFF.

This chain uses TRBV5-6 with TRBJ2-7, with 11 positions matching TRBD1. The CDR3 consists of 14 residues. V shed 2 bases, J shed 7 bases, and the junction held 5 bases outside the gene matches. Germline V lookup: CDR1 SGHDT, CDR2 YYEEEE. The CDR3 DNA follows: TGTGCCAGCAGCTTCGGACAGGGGGCGGGTGAGCAGTACTTC. It yields the protein CASSFGQGAGEQYF.

The chain uses TRBV5-6 and TRBJ2-1, with 10 bases aligning to TRBD2. The CDR3 totals 15 residues. The V and J ends lost 4 bases and 5 bases, in that order; junction bases with no gene match: 6. Germline V gives CDR1 SGHDT, CDR2 YYEEEE. The CDR3 here is CASSTLAGGNNEQFF. CDR3 nucleotides: TGTGCCAGCAGCACCTTAGCGGGGGGCAACAATGAGCAGTTCTTC.

Turning to this clone: Other DNA variants within this sample encode the same CDR3. The chain couples TRBV27 to TRBJ1-2; D gene unclear. Germline V gene data show CDR1 as MNHEY and CDR2 as SMNVEV (reference sequence). The CDR3 contains 13 residues. V dropped 5 bases and J dropped 2 bases, with 9 bases sitting between them. This CDR3 reads CASSLTGNYGYTF. The CDR3 region has the DNA TGTGCCAGCAGTCTTACGGGAAACTATGGCTACACCTTC.

This sequence joins TRBV5-5 and TRBJ2-7; TRBD1 matches 9 bases. CDR1 is SGHKS, CDR2 YYEKEE, per germline (reference sequence). With 0 bases clipped from V and 2 bases from J, the junction kept 6 bases outside the gene matches. The CDR3 loop spans 16 amino acids. The DNA for the CDR3 is TGTGCCAGCAGCTTGGGCCGAGGACAGGGGACCTACGAGCAGTACTTC. Protein sequence: CASSLGRGQGTYEQYF.

The chain has TRBV6-5 and TRBJ1-2; D remains ambiguous. The CDR3 runs 14 residues. Trimming stripped 4 bases from V and 0 bases from J, with 9 bases between. The germline CDR1 and CDR2 sequences are MNHEY and SVGAGI. CDR3 DNA sequence: TGTGCCAGCAGTTCCCAGTTGGCTAACTATGGCTACACCTTC. Translation: CASSSQLANYGYTF.

This clone was detected only once. This sequence joins TRBV28 and TRBJ1-2; no clear D. The V end was cut by 6 bases, the J end by 6 bases, with 8 bases between. This CDR3 is built from 11 residues. Germline V gives CDR1 MDHEN, CDR2 SYDVKM. CDR3 sequence: CASRSADGYTF. For the CDR3, the DNA is TGTGCCAGCAGGAGCGCGGATGGCTACACCTTC.

This rearrangement joins TRBV29-1 to TRBJ2-5; 9 nucleotides match TRBD2. Germline assignment: CDR1 SQVTM and CDR2 ANQGSEA. V lost 1 base and J lost 3; bases outside the gene matches: 0. This CDR3 has 13 residues. The CDR3 reads CSVEGTSEETQYF. DNA of the CDR3: TGCAGCGTTGAAGGGACTAGCGAAGAGACCCAGTACTTC.

The V and J genes are TRBV27 and TRBJ1-2; D gene ambiguous. The germline V gene encodes CDR1 MNHEY and CDR2 SMNVEV (reference sequence). The CDR3 sequence is 14 residues long. Trimming stripped 5 bases from V and 0 bases from J, with 10 bases between. The DNA for the CDR3 is TGTGCCAGCAGTGCCAGGTCTACTAACTATGGCTACACCTTC. Its translation is CASSARSTNYGYTF.